This T cell receptor beta chain appears in the sequencing data of a study of control samples from healthy donors and cancer patients. This table comes from immunoSEQ multiplex PCR, and its TCRdb copy is limited to in-frame clones, with some not included. The repertoire has tens of thousands of clones, roughly nine tenths of them found once; the top ten carry less than 7%. Germline assignment: CDR1 WNHNN and CDR2 SYGVQD (reference sequence). Trimming left V 8 bases short and J 0 bases short, with 11 bases between. This CDR3 has 14 residues. The chain is built from TRBV10-1 and TRBJ2-1, with a tentative D call TRBD2 (5 bases). Material for sequencing was blood. The TCR was taken from a man aged 50-59 years in good health. The CDR3 DNA reads as TGCGCCAGCTCCCGGGAAAGCTCCTACAATGAGCAGTTCTTC. This encodes CASSRESSYNEQFF.